The rows below give T cell receptor beta chains drawn from one sample of a study of blood T cell repertoires in COVID-19. Assay: immunoSEQ multiplex PCR; the TCRdb copy retains only in-frame clones and omits some. The profile shows about 140,000 clones, around 88% of them singletons. The source material was peripheral blood. Every receptor here comes from a human donor in a cohort sampled during active COVID-19. Both conserved end residues are part of each CDR3. The order of the fields is D gene, J gene, clone size, V gene, CDR3 protein, CDR3 DNA. The D gene is left open where the match is weak. Size is stated for part of the rows, as once, few or many counts, or as a class when the clone is expanded.

>-|TRBJ2-7|-|TRBV6-5
CASRSVTGEQYF
TGTGCCAGCAGGTCCGTGACGGGAGAGCAGTACTTC
>TRBD1|TRBJ2-7|-|TRBV6-5
CASRPGTAYEQYF
TGTGCCAGCAGACCTGGGACAGCCTACGAGCAGTACTTC
>TRBD1|TRBJ1-2|few|TRBV24-1
CATSVPGQGNYGYTF
TGTGCCACCAGTGTCCCGGGACAGGGGAACTATGGCTACACCTTC
>-|TRBJ2-7|-|TRBV7-2
CASSLRQGPYEQYF
TGTGCCAGCAGCCTAAGGCAGGGTCCCTACGAGCAGTACTTC
>-|TRBJ1-3|-|TRBV10-2
CASIETSGGNTIYF
TGCGCCAGCATTGAGACATCAGGCGGAAACACCATATATTTT
>TRBD1|TRBJ2-2|-|TRBV5-4
CASSPGQGKTGELFF
TGTGCCAGCAGCCCAGGACAGGGTAAAACCGGGGAGCTGTTTTTT
>TRBD1|TRBJ1-2|-|TRBV18
CASSLSRDRGRRNGYTF
TGTGCCAGCTCACTATCCCGGGACAGGGGGCGCCGGAATGGCTACACCTTC
>-|TRBJ2-7|once|TRBV28
CATRGATYEQYF
TGTGCCACCCGGGGGGCCACCTACGAGCAGTACTTC
>-|TRBJ2-1|-|TRBV29-1
CSVQGPPGARYNEQFF
TGCAGCGTTCAAGGGCCGCCTGGGGCCCGATACAATGAGCAGTTCTTC
>-|TRBJ2-3|once|TRBV28
CASSSTEYTDTQYF
TGTGCCAGCAGTTCGACAGAATACACAGATACGCAGTATTTT
>TRBD2|TRBJ2-3|-|TRBV7-3
CASSLAGEAIDTQYF
TGTGCCAGCAGCTTAGCGGGGGAGGCCATAGATACGCAGTATTTT
>TRBD1|TRBJ2-7|-|TRBV10-3
CAITSGQGGNEQYF
TGTGCCATCACCTCCGGACAGGGTGGGAACGAGCAGTACTTC
>-|TRBJ1-3|-|TRBV3-1/TRBV3-2
CASSPYPPGNSGNTIYF
TGTGCCAGCAGCCCGTACCCTCCAGGGAACTCTGGAAACACCATATATTTT
>-|TRBJ2-5|-|TRBV3-1/TRBV3-2
CASSHPREGQETQYF
TGTGCCAGCAGCCACCCCCGGGAAGGCCAAGAGACCCAGTACTTC
>-|TRBJ1-5|-|TRBV6-5
CASSPTGSGQPQHF
TGTGCCAGCAGCCCCACAGGGAGCGGTCAGCCCCAGCATTTT
>TRBD2|TRBJ2-3|-|TRBV19
CASSIFSGRSPSTDTQYF
TGTGCCAGTAGTATATTTAGCGGGAGGTCTCCTAGCACAGATACGCAGTATTTT
>-|TRBJ1-2|few|TRBV7-9
CASSSGFLKDYGYTF
TGTGCCAGCAGCTCGGGATTCCTAAAAGACTATGGCTACACCTTC
>-|TRBJ1-6|-|TRBV3-1/TRBV3-2
CASSQGQDNSPLHF
TGTGCCAGCAGCCAAGGACAAGATAATTCACCCCTCCACTTT
>-|TRBJ2-5|-|TRBV5-1
CASSPRGQETQYF
TGCGCCAGCAGCCCAAGGGGCCAAGAGACCCAGTACTTC
>-|TRBJ1-5|-|TRBV19
CASQDGNNQPQHF
TGTGCCAGTCAGGACGGGAATAATCAGCCCCAGCATTTT
>-|TRBJ2-7|-|TRBV6-4
CASSDGGDEQYF
TGTGCCAGCAGTGACGGGGGCGACGAGCAGTACTTC
>-|TRBJ2-3|-|TRBV7-9
CASSLDGMGGTDTQYF
TGTGCCAGCAGCTTAGATGGAATGGGAGGCACAGATACGCAGTATTTT
>-|TRBJ2-1|-|TRBV24-1
CATSGRRAGSYNEQFF
TGTGCCACCAGTGGTCGCAGGGCAGGTTCCTACAATGAGCAGTTCTTC
>-|TRBJ1-2|-|TRBV4-3
CASSLGMQGSIGYTF
TGCGCCAGCAGCCTAGGCATGCAGGGATCAATAGGCTACACCTTC
>TRBD2|TRBJ2-7|-|TRBV7-9
CASSLGLGTEQYF
TGTGCCAGCAGCTTGGGACTAGGTACCGAGCAGTACTTC
>TRBD1|TRBJ2-7|-|TRBV6-5
CASSYPRTGTHEQYF
TGTGCCAGCAGTTACCCCCGGACAGGGACCCACGAGCAGTACTTC
>TRBD2|TRBJ2-1|-|TRBV10-3
CAIRSGGHNEQFF
TGTGCCATCCGCAGCGGGGGGCACAATGAGCAGTTCTTC
>TRBD2|TRBJ2-7|-|TRBV2
CASRASGSSYEQYF
TGTGCCAGCAGGGCTAGCGGATCCTCCTACGAGCAGTACTTC
>TRBD2|TRBJ2-1|-|TRBV11-3
CASSTEAGGGNEQFF
TGTGCCAGCAGCACCGAAGCGGGAGGGGGGAATGAGCAGTTCTTC
>TRBD2|TRBJ2-7|-|TRBV19
CASSIATTSGNSEQYF
TGTGCCAGTAGTATAGCAACGACTAGCGGGAACTCCGAGCAGTACTTC
>TRBD1|TRBJ2-5|-|TRBV6-6
CASSLRGTGGGETQYF
TGTGCCAGCAGCCTACGGGGGACAGGGGGTGGGGAGACCCAGTACTTC
>TRBD1|TRBJ1-1|-|TRBV19
CASSLRQGANTEAFF
TGTGCCAGTAGTCTCCGACAGGGGGCGAACACTGAAGCTTTCTTT
>TRBD1|TRBJ1-1|-|TRBV5-4
CASSLGGQGVFYGEAFF
TGTGCCAGCAGCTTGGGGGGACAGGGAGTATTTTATGGTGAAGCTTTCTTT
>TRBD1|TRBJ1-6|-|TRBV30
CAWRPGGWSPLHF
TGTGCCTGGAGGCCAGGGGGGTGGTCACCCCTCCACTTT
>-|TRBJ1-1|-|TRBV28
CASSFGGGNTEAFF
TGTGCCAGCAGTTTTGGCGGGGGGAACACTGAAGCTTTCTTT
>TRBD1|TRBJ2-7|-|TRBV5-1
CASSSSGQGPEQYF
TGCGCCAGCAGCTCCTCGGGACAGGGGCCCGAGCAGTACTTC
>TRBD1|TRBJ2-7|-|TRBV4-1
CASSQSWTGNYEQYF
TGCGCCAGCAGCCAATCCTGGACAGGGAACTACGAGCAGTACTTC
>TRBD1|TRBJ2-7|-|TRBV28
CASSFTRTGAYEQYF
TGTGCCAGCAGTTTTACGAGGACAGGGGCCTACGAGCAGTACTTC
>TRBD2|TRBJ2-1|-|TRBV7-8
CASSLASRLAGFKNEQFF
TGTGCCAGCAGCTTAGCGAGCCGACTAGCGGGATTTAAGAATGAGCAGTTCTTC
>-|TRBJ1-6|few|TRBV10-3
CAITEGGNNSPLHF
TGTGCCATCACCGAGGGGGGGAATAATTCACCCCTCCACTTT
>-|TRBJ2-7|-|TRBV4-1
CVSSQGEVTTYEQYF
TGCGTCAGCAGCCAAGGAGAGGTCACTACCTACGAGCAGTACTTC
>TRBD2|TRBJ2-1|-|TRBV7-2
CASSLSSGRSYNEQFF
TGTGCCAGCAGCCTCTCTAGCGGGAGGTCCTACAATGAGCAGTTCTTC
>-|TRBJ2-7|-|TRBV19
CASKMRAGQPYEQYF
TGTGCCAGTAAAATGAGGGCGGGACAGCCCTACGAGCAGTACTTC
>TRBD1|TRBJ2-7|-|TRBV5-4
CASSYGTGGTYEQYF
TGTGCCAGCAGTTACGGGACAGGGGGAACCTACGAGCAGTACTTC